Sequencing of this T cell receptor beta chain was carried out in a study of blood T cell repertoires in COVID-19 (TCRdb year 2020). For the wider study: Samples from collaborators originated in the United States, Italy and Spain and spanned both the acute and convalescent phases of COVID-19. The prospective study material was composed of cDNA or gDNA derived from T cells, B-cell-depleted T cells, or PBMCs. The samples were drawn from the first 160 participants of the ongoing ImmuneRACE study and from 1,254 subjects provided by 6 global collaborators. The repertoires were made available in a free public database intended to serve as a resource for research on the immune response to SARS-CoV-2. Sample metadata almost always included a de-identified subject ID, COVID-19 status, age in years and sex. Deeply sampled blood TCRbeta repertoires from subjects exposed to, actively infected with, or recovered from COVID-19 were included in the dataset. HLA class I and class II types, where available, came from metadata supplied by the sample provider rather than from assay-based typing. Findings and caveats that apply to the study as a whole: How much clinical and demographic metadata was included differed by source and by participant, and the metadata was provided uncurated.

Collaborating institutions collected whole blood in K2EDTA tubes following their own protocols. For TCRbeta analysis, collaborators shipped samples as frozen whole blood, isolated PBMCs, or DNA extracted from either of those sample types. On this clone: No antigen is known for it. No base quality information exists; no much larger clone differs at one position.

TCRbeta CDR3 regions were amplified from genomic DNA using the immunoSEQ Assay, a bias-controlled multiplex PCR. For the original study's pipeline: The number of nucleated cells in each sample was estimated from the amplification of reference gene primers within the assay. To quantify the absolute abundance of each unique TCRbeta CDR3 rearrangement, sequence reads were collapsed and filtered. For each sample, productive Simpson clonality was calculated by taking the square root of Simpson's diversity index across productive rearrangements. TCRdb stores this immuneACCESS table with in-frame sequences only. Part of the clones is absent; in the studies checked, under half of the shortfall reflects unresolved V genes, and no reason is known for the rest. The V and J calls and clone size come from that table; D and trimming were worked out from the DNA. The sample table contains 200,000 to 250,000 clones; only one count was recorded for about 88% of them. The leading ten clones occupy 1.9% of the sample.

Its CDR3 holds 15 amino acids, cysteine through phenylalanine. The DNA shown is the 45-base CDR3, in frame from base 1. CDR1 MGHDK and CDR2 SYGVNS are derived from the germline V gene. V loses 5 bases at its end and J loses 2 bases; junction bases beyond the gene matches: 3. This TCR came from a man aged 35-49 years with active or convalescent COVID-19. Sample: peripheral blood. The chain uses TRBV25-1 and TRBJ2-3, and TRBD2 aligns with 11 junction nucleotides. The CDR3 protein: CASSLSGRATDTQYF. The DNA is TGTGCCAGCAGTCTTAGCGGGAGGGCCACAGATACGCAGTATTTT.